This TCR beta chain was recorded in a study of graft-versus-host responses after intestinal transplantation. Sequencing was performed with immunoSEQ multiplex PCR; in TCRdb, only in-frame clones are kept and a portion is missing. Of tens of thousands of clones listed, roughly 89% are singletons. Germline V lookup: CDR1 SGHRS, CDR2 YFSETQ. Trimming removed 4 bases from V and 2 bases from J; junction bases left unmatched: 6. This CDR3 has 15 residues. The source was PBMCs, collected roughly 64 days after intestinal transplantation. This TCR was sampled from a human patient who received an intestinal transplant, so some T cells may come from the graft donor. The chain joins TRBV5-1 to TRBJ1-1; 9 bases are a match to TRBD1. For the CDR3, the DNA is TGCGCCAGCAGCCGGGGACAGGGAAGCAACACTGAAGCTTTCTTT. It is translated as CASSRGQGSNTEAFF.